This T cell receptor (beta chain) was identified in a study of tumor and adjacent non-tumor tissue in lung cancer. The template was RNA from unsorted bulk tissue. Distant lung tissue was collected more than 3 cm away from the tumor edge. Three rounds of nested PCR, following a modified ARM-PCR protocol, produced the TCRbeta library. MiXCR was run by TCRdb on the multiplex PCR reads, yielding one entry per CDR3 protein. The sample shows approximately 120,000 distinct CDR3 sequences, roughly two thirds of them seen only once. The germline gives CDR1 DFQATT, CDR2 SNEGSKA (reference sequence). V was clipped by 5 bases and J by 0 bases, with 13 bases between them. The CDR3 sequence is 14 residues long. Many counts were recorded for this clonotype.

The specimen was distant non-tumor lung tissue. This chain connects TRBV20-1 to TRBJ1-2; D gene unclear. This sequence was found in a man between 60 and 75 years old with non-small cell lung cancer. The CDR3 is CSAHSPGANYGYTF. The CDR3 nucleotides are TGCAGTGCTCACAGCCCGGGTGCTAACTATGGCTACACCTTC.